The clone carrying this T cell receptor beta chain was counted many times. Antigen: not known. TCRdb re-derived calls from the reads in MiXCR, one entry per CDR3 protein. The sample carries some 150,000 distinct CDR3 sequences, approximately 5.9% recorded once. The sample belongs to a study of T cell repertoires in cytomegalovirus infection. About the study: CMV infection and matching HLA type were both indicated by public TCR beta signatures.

This CDR3 spans 13 amino acids. The V gene lost 3 bases and the J gene lost 7 bases, with 12 bases spanning the gap. Study-wide results and limits: Summed frequency of shared TCR beta families picked out CMV carriers who also had the relevant HLA. It was HLA-C-restricted CMV-specific TCR beta clonotypes that dominated the response ex vivo.

Sequenced material: PBMCs. This sequence joins TRBV12-3 or TRBV12-4 and TRBJ1-1; D call uncertain. This clonotype originated in a human donor in good health (CMV status not recorded). Some clones in this sample may be carry-over from other donors' samples. This CDR3 reads CASSFGRHIEAFF. The DNA of the CDR3 is TGTGCCAGCAGTTTTGGGCGGCATATTGAAGCTTTCTTT.